The 25 T cell receptor beta chains below come from one sample, sequenced in a study of T cell repertoires in cytomegalovirus infection. Each CDR3 protein gets one entry after TCRdb re-called the reads with MiXCR. This sample yields about 920,000 distinct CDR3 sequences, of which approximately 31% are seen a single time; roughly 13% belongs to the top ten. These receptors' antigens are unknown. The sample here was cultured CD8+ T cells from PBMCs, taken from culture after CMV antigen stimulation. These receptors all come from a human donor in good health (CMV status not recorded). Some clones in this sample may be carry-over from other donors' samples.

The J gene is TRBJ2-1, the V gene TRBV4-2; no clear D gene. V dropped 0 bases and J dropped 6 bases, with 12 bases sitting between them. CDR1 is LGHNA and CDR2 is YNFKEQ in the germline V gene. The CDR3 has 15 amino acids. In DNA, the CDR3 is TGTGCCAGCAGCCAAGATTGGCGTTCTAGCAATGAGCAGTTCTTC. This translates into CASSQDWRSSNEQFF.

A few counts support this clonotype. The CDR3 reads CASSFGSFKVADTQYF. The CDR3 coding sequence is TGTGCCAGCAGTTTTGGATCGTTTAAAGTTGCAGATACGCAGTATTTT. The gene calls are TRBV12-3 or TRBV12-4 and TRBJ2-3; the D is unclear. CDR3 length equals 16 residues. Between the trimmed V and J ends, which lost 3 bases and 4 bases, there was a span of 17 bases.

There are a few counts of this clonotype. The chain links TRBV7-6 to TRBJ2-5, with unresolved D. The CDR3 contains 16 residues. The V gene lost 3 bases and the J gene lost 2 bases, with 16 bases spanning the gap. Germline CDR1 and CDR2: SGHVS and FNYEAQ. The DNA for the CDR3 is TGTGCCAGCAGCTTTTTAAGCCTCGGGTCACAAGAGACCCAGTACTTC. It specifies CASSFLSLGSQETQYF. Complete variable domain (other parts from reference TRBV7-6 and TRBJ2-5): GAGVSQSPRYKVTKRGQDVALRCDPISGHVSLYWYRQALGQGPEFLTYFNYEAQQDKSGLPNDRFSAERPEGSISTLTIQRTEQRDSAMYRCASSFLSLGSQETQYFGPGTRLLVL.

This clonotype was seen a few times. The chain has TRBV7-9 and TRBJ2-7; no definite D call. The germline V gene has CDR1 SEHNR and CDR2 FQNEAQ (reference sequence). V was trimmed by 7 bases and J by 6 bases, leaving 10 bases between them. The CDR3 totals 11 residues. CDR3 in amino acids: CASTLSGEQYF. The CDR3, as DNA: TGTGCCAGCACCCTTTCGGGCGAGCAGTACTTC.

The chain recombines TRBV18 with TRBJ1-1, with 7 bases that match TRBD1. The germline gives CDR1 KGHSH, CDR2 LQKENI. This CDR3 contains 12 residues. Trimming at V came to 5 bases and at J to 8 bases, leaving 5 bases not matched to a gene. The CDR3: CASSEGAAEAFF. The CDR3 nucleotides read TGTGCCAGCTCAGAGGGGGCAGCCGAAGCTTTCTTT.

The V call is TRBV15, the J call TRBJ2-1; the D is unclear. The CDR3 sequence is 12 residues long. Germline V CDR1 and CDR2: LNHNV, YYDKDF (reference sequence). The V gene lost 2 bases and the J gene lost 6 bases, with 5 bases spanning the gap. CDR3 residues: CATSRWTNEQFF. The DNA for the CDR3 is TGTGCCACCAGCAGATGGACCAATGAGCAGTTCTTC. The full variable domain, in which reference TRBV15 and TRBJ2-1 provide the parts outside the CDR3, is DAMVIQNPRYQVTQFGKPVTLSCSQTLNHNVMYWYQQKSSQAPKLLFHYYDKDFNNEADTPDNFQSRRPNTSFCFLDIRSPGLGDTAMYLCATSRWTNEQFFGPGTRLTVL.

The CDR3 sequence: CAIGTGGELFF. The CDR3 DNA reads as TGTGCCATAGGGACTGGCGGGGAGCTGTTTTTT. The chain is built from TRBV2 and TRBJ2-2; D possibly corresponds to TRBD2 (6 bases). CDR3 length equals 11 residues. Germline lookup yields CDR1 SNHLY and CDR2 FYNNEI. Trimming left V 10 bases short and J 7 bases short, with 10 bases between. Filled out from reference TRBV2 and TRBJ2-2, the complete variable domain reads EPEVTQTPSHQVTQMGQEVILRCVPISNHLYFYWYRQILGQKVEFLVSFYNNEISEKSEIFDDQFSVERPDGSNFTLKIRSTKLEDSAMYFCAIGTGGELFFGEGSRLTVL.

The V gene is TRBV12-3 or TRBV12-4, the J gene TRBJ1-5, with TRBD1 matching over 7 bases. With 6 bases clipped from V and 6 bases from J, the junction kept 8 bases outside the gene matches. This CDR3 region has 14 residues. CDR3 bases: TGTGCCAGCAGACCCGAGACAGGGATTCAGCCCCAGCATTTT. It is translated as CASRPETGIQPQHF.

There are a few counts of this clonotype. The chain joins TRBV20-1 to TRBJ2-1; TRBD1 matches 8 bases. CDR1 DFQATT and CDR2 SNEGSKA come from the germline V gene (reference sequence). Germline trimming cut 7 bases from V and 3 bases from J; bases unmatched to any gene: 5. CDR3 length: 13 amino acids. The CDR3, as DNA: TGCAGTGACGGGACAGGCCTCTACAATGAGCAGTTCTTC. Translating gives CSDGTGLYNEQFF.

The gene calls are TRBV20-1 and TRBJ2-1, with D unclear. Germline V gene lookup returns CDR1 DFQATT and CDR2 SNEGSKA (reference sequence). Trimming removed 3 bases from V and 8 bases from J, with 20 bases in between. This CDR3 is built from 15 residues. CDR3 DNA: TGCAGTGCTAGCCAAAGACGGGCTCGCGGCCATGAGCAGTTCTTC. Encoded protein: CSASQRRARGHEQFF.

This clonotype has a handful of counts. The chain uses TRBV7-4 and TRBJ2-7; the match to TRBD2 covers 8 bases. In germline, CDR1 is SGHVT, CDR2 SQSDAQ. The J segment lost 1 base and the V segment lost 5 bases, leaving 16 bases of the junction unmatched. CDR3 length: 18 amino acids. This CDR3 is CASSRRDERGLESYEQYF. DNA for the CDR3: TGTGCCAGCAGCCGAAGGGACGAGCGGGGGCTCGAGTCCTACGAGCAGTACTTC.

This sequence joins TRBV3-1 and TRBJ2-5, with 7 bases matching TRBD2. Germline trimming cut 0 bases from V and 5 bases from J; bases unmatched to any gene: 6. The CDR3 runs to 15 residues. Looked up from germline, CDR1 is LGHDT and CDR2 is YNNKEL (reference sequence). The CDR3 DNA reads as TGTGCCAGCAGCCAAGAAGACGCTAGCGGCGAGACCCAGTACTTC. Protein: CASSQEDASGETQYF.

This clonotype occurred a few times. The CDR3 nucleotides are TGCGCCAGCAGCCGGGGGGGGTTCTATGGCTACACCTTC. Amino acid sequence: CASSRGGFYGYTF. This rearrangement joins TRBV4-1 to TRBJ1-2; tentatively, D is TRBD1 (5 bases). Germline values: CDR1 MGHRA, CDR2 YSYEKL. Trimming stripped 4 bases from V and 4 bases from J, with 10 bases between. The CDR3 spans 13 residues.

In this sample, this clonotype turned up a few times. This chain uses TRBV12-3 or TRBV12-4 with TRBJ1-1; no clear D gene. The CDR3 runs to 17 residues. V was pared by 3 bases and J by 2 bases, with 19 bases between. CDR3 in amino acids: CASSFLPLKTPNTEAFF. DNA for the CDR3: TGTGCCAGCAGTTTCTTGCCACTCAAGACGCCAAACACTGAAGCTTTCTTT.

The chain combines TRBV5-4 with TRBJ1-2; 7 bases agree with TRBD1. The germline CDR1 and CDR2 sequences are SGHNT and YYREEE (reference sequence). CDR3 size: 13 residues. J lost 4 bases, V lost 4 bases, and 4 bases had no gene match. DNA of the CDR3: TGTGCCAGCAGCATCGGACAGGTCTATGGCTACACCTTC. Amino acids: CASSIGQVYGYTF.

V usage is TRBV20-1 and J usage is TRBJ1-2, with D possibly TRBD1 on 5 matching bases. CDR1 is DFQATT, CDR2 SNEGSKA, per germline (reference sequence). The CDR3 is 12 residues long. The ends were cut back, 0 bases at V and 3 bases at J, with 5 bases in the middle. The CDR3 loop reads CSAREGDYGYTF. CDR3 nucleotide sequence: TGCAGTGCTAGAGAGGGGGACTATGGCTACACCTTC.

This chain connects TRBV6-6 to TRBJ2-7, with 8 bases aligning to TRBD1. With V trimmed by 6 bases and J by 0 bases, 7 bases remained unmatched. This CDR3 is 15 amino acids long. Germline assignment: CDR1 MNHNY and CDR2 SVGAGI (reference sequence). CDR3 bases: TGTGCCAGCAGCAGACAGGGGCTTGACTCCTACGAGCAGTACTTC. The encoded protein is CASSRQGLDSYEQYF.

This clonotype was found a few times. This sequence joins TRBV20-1 and TRBJ1-1; 8 nucleotides match TRBD1. Germline loops: CDR1 DFQATT, CDR2 SNEGSKA (reference sequence). The CDR3 is 14 amino acids. V trimming: 5 bases; J trimming: 3 bases; junction bases outside the gene matches: 8. CDR3 bases: TGCAGTGCTGGAACAGGGGGGACCGACACTGAAGCTTTCTTT. Translating gives CSAGTGGTDTEAFF.

This clonotype was counted ten times or more. CDR3 DNA: TGTGCCAGCAAGAGAGCAAACGAGCAGTACTTC. Its protein is CASKRANEQYF. The chain joins TRBV7-9 to TRBJ2-7; the D is unclear. This CDR3 has 11 residues. Germline CDR1 is SEHNR and CDR2 is FQNEAQ (reference sequence). V was clipped by 7 bases and J by 5 bases, with 9 bases between them.

This clonotype was detected many times. This chain connects TRBV12-5 to TRBJ1-5; D gene uncertain. The ends were cut back, 0 bases at V and 1 base at J, with 13 bases in the middle. CDR3 length equals 17 residues. From germline, CDR1 is LGHNT and CDR2 FRNRAP. The CDR3 loop reads CASGLVTAYWSNQPQHF. The CDR3 DNA follows: TGTGCTAGTGGTTTGGTAACAGCTTACTGGAGCAATCAGCCCCAGCATTTT.

The J gene is TRBJ1-1, the V gene TRBV5-6; a weak D match, TRBD1 (6 bases). Deletions cut 2 bases from V and 0 bases from J, with 17 bases between. This CDR3 is 17 amino acids long. Germline values: CDR1 SGHDT, CDR2 YYEEEE. CDR3 nucleotides: TGTGCCAGCAGCTTCATGGGAGAGGGGGGGATGAACACTGAAGCTTTCTTT. Its translation is CASSFMGEGGMNTEAFF.

This clonotype was seen repeatedly, ten times or more. The chain joins TRBV7-9 to TRBJ2-7, with 9 nucleotides matching TRBD2. The germline gives CDR1 SEHNR, CDR2 FQNEAQ (reference sequence). V was pared by 5 bases and J by 2 bases, with 10 bases of the junction left unmatched. This CDR3 spans 16 amino acids. CDR3 protein: CASSPPSGESPYEQYV. The CDR3 DNA is TGTGCCAGCAGCCCCCCTAGCGGGGAGTCCCCCTACGAGCAGTACGTC.

This clonotype was detected a few times. The chain joins TRBV11-1 to TRBJ1-1; 7 nucleotides match TRBD1. The CDR3 consists of 14 residues. Trimming took 2 bases from V and 5 from J; bases not matched to a gene: 5. The germline gives CDR1 SGHAT, CDR2 FQDESV (reference sequence). The CDR3 nucleotides are TGTGCCAGCAGCTTAAAAGGGGGCATTACTGAAGCTTTCTTT. Protein: CASSLKGGITEAFF.

Ten or more counts support this clonotype. The rearrangement uses TRBV7-2 and TRBJ2-1; 8 bases agree with TRBD2. CDR1 is SGHTA and CDR2 is FQGNSA in the germline V gene. This CDR3 is built from 15 residues. The V and J ends lost 3 bases and 8 bases, in that order; junction bases with no gene match: 9. The CDR3 sequence: CASSFEGVGRDEQFF. The CDR3 coding sequence is TGTGCCAGCAGCTTCGAAGGCGTCGGGAGGGATGAGCAGTTCTTC.

J is TRBJ1-5 and V is TRBV4-1; D call uncertain. This CDR3 contains 16 residues. Trimming stripped 0 bases from V and 4 bases from J, with 13 bases between. Germline CDR1 MGHRA, CDR2 YSYEKL. The CDR3 loop is CASSQDYGPGNQPQHF. CDR3 DNA sequence: TGCGCCAGCAGCCAAGATTACGGTCCCGGGAATCAGCCCCAGCATTTT.